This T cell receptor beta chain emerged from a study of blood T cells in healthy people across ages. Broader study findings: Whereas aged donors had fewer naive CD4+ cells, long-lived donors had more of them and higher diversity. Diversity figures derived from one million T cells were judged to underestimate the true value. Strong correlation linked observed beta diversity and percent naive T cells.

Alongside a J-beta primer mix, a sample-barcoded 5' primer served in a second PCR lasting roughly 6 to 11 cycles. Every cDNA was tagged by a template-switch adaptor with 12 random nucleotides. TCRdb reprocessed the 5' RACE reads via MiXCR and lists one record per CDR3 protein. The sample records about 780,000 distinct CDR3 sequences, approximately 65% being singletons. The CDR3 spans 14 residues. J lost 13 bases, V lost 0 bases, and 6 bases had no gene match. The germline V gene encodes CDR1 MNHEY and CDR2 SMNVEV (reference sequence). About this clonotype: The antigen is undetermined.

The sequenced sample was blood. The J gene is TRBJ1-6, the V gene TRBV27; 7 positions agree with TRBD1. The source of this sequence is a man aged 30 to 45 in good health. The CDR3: CASSLSGDSTPLHF. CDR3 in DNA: TGTGCCAGCAGTTTATCCGGGGACAGTACTCCCCTCCACTTT.